The present TCR beta chain was sequenced within a study of blood T cell repertoires in COVID-19. Study summary: Whether acute or convalescent, the COVID-19 samples came from the United States, Italy and Spain.

Here immunoSEQ multiplex PCR was the method, and the copy in TCRdb shows in-frame clones only, minus some. The sample contains some 300,000 clones, roughly 91% of which appear only once. Categorization into cohorts depended on clinical history that participants reported. Each exposed participant met a COVID-19 case in the 2 weeks preceding study entry. Note on this clone: This specimen includes other DNA sequences encoding the same CDR3.

Germline V gene lookup returns CDR1 SGHRS and CDR2 YFSETQ. V was pared by 5 bases and J by 5 bases, with 7 bases of the junction left unmatched. The CDR3 spans 15 residues. The rearrangement joins TRBV5-1 to TRBJ2-1; TRBD1 aligns across 10 bases. Input material: PBMCs or T cells enriched from blood (not recorded which). The sequence derives from a woman between 45 and 60 years old who had been exposed to COVID-19. Written as DNA, the CDR3 is TGCGCCAGCAGTTTCGGACAGGGGGGCCACAATGAGCAGTTCTTC. It codes for CASSFGQGGHNEQFF.